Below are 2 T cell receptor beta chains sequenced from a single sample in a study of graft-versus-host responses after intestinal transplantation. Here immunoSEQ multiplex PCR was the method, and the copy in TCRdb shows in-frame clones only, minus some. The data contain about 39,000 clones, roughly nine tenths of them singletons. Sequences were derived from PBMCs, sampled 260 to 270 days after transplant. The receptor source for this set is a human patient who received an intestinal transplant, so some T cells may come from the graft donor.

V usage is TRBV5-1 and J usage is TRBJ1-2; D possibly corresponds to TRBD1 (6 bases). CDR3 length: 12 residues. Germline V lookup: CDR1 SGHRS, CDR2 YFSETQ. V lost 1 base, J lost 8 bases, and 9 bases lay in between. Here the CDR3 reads CASSLNRAGYTF. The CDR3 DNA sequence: TGCGCCAGCAGCTTGAACAGGGCCGGCTACACCTTC.

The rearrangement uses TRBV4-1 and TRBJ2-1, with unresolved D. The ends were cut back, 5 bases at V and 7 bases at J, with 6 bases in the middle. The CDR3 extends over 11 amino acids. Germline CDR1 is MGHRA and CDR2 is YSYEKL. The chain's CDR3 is CASSITNEQFF. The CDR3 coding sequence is TGCGCCAGCAGCATCACAAATGAGCAGTTCTTC.